This T cell receptor beta chain was found in a study of blood T cells in healthy people across ages. The CDR3 totals 17 residues. V was shortened by 6 bases and J by 4 bases, with 22 bases between the two germline ends. Germline loops: CDR1 SEHNR, CDR2 FQNEAQ (reference sequence). For the second PCR, which ran for about 7 to 12 cycles, a sample-barcoded 5' primer and a J-beta primer mix were used. TCRdb redid the calling of the 5' RACE reads with MiXCR, one entry per CDR3 protein. The repertoire holds over 700,000 distinct CDR3 sequences, with around 25% as singletons. The sample was also reused in another study, on T cells of mothers and their children.

The sequenced sample consisted of blood. The TCR originated in a boy aged 5-17 years in good health. The V call is TRBV7-9, the J call TRBJ2-4, with D possibly being TRBD1 or TRBD2 (5 bases each). The CDR3 DNA reads as TGTGCCAGCAGTCCCTCATCGGGTTCGGGGCGGAAAAACATTCAGTACTTC. Its protein is CASSPSSGSGRKNIQYF.